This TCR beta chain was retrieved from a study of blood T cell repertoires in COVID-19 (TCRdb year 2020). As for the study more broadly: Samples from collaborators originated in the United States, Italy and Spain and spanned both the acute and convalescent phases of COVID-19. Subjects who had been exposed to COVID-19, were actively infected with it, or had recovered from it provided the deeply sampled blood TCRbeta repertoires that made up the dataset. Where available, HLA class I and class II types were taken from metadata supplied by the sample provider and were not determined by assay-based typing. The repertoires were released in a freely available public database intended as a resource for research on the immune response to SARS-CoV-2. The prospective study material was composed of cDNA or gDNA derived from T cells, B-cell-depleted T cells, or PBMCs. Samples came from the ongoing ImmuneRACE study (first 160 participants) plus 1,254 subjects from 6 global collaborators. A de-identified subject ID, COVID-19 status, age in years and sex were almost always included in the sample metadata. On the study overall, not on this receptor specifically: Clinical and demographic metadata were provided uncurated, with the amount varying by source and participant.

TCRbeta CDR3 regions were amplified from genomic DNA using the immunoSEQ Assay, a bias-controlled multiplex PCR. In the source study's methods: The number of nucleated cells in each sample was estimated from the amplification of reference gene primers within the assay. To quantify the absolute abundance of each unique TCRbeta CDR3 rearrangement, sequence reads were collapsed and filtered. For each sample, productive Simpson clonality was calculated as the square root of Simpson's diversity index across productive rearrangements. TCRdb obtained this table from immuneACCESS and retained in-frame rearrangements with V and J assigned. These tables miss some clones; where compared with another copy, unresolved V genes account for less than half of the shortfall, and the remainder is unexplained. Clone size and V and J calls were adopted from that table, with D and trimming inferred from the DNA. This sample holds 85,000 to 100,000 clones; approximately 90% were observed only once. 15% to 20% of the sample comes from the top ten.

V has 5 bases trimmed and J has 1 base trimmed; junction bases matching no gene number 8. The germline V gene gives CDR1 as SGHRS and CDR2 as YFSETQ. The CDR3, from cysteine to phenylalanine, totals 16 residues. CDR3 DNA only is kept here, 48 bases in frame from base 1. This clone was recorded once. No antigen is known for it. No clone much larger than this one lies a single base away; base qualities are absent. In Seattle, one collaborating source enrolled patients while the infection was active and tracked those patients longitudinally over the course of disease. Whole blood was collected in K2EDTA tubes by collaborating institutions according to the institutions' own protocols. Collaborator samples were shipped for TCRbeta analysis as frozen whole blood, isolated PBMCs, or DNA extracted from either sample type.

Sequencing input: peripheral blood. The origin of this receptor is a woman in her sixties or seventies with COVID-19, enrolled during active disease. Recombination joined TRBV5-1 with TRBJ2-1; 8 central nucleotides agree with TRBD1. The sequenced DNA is TGCGCCAGCAGACGTCCGGGACAGGATTCCTACAATGAGCAGTTCTTC. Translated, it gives CASRRPGQDSYNEQFF. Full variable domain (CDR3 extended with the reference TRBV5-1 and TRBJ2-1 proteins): KAGVTQTPRYLIKTRGQQVTLSCSPISGHRSVSWYQQTPGQGLQFLFEYFSETQRNKGNFPGRFSGRQFSNSRSEMNVSTLELGDSALYLCASRRPGQDSYNEQFFGPGTRLTVL.